Included here is one T cell receptor beta chain sequence, with context. Its specificity is not known. The likely explanation is a read error, given a far larger clone one base away. Germline V CDR1 and CDR2: MDHEN, SYDVKM. CDR3 length: 16 amino acids. Trimming at V came to 5 bases and at J to 4 bases, leaving 9 bases not matched to a gene. These data belong to a study of regulatory T cells in long-lasting Graves disease. According to the study, TCR beta libraries were built with iRepertoire HTBI primers and CDR3-region Arm-PCR. Via MiXCR, TCRdb re-called the multiplex PCR reads, giving one row per CDR3 protein. The table includes a few hundred thousand distinct CDR3 sequences, 10% to 15% detected once. Study conclusions and caveats: The study examined only peripheral blood, not thyroid tissue.

Specified time point: newly diagnosed GD, antithyroid drugs for less than 3 months. Preparation of the TCR library used RNA extracted from PBMCs. These data were also filed under a second study, of T cells in Graves' hyperthyroidism and ophthalmopathy.

This clonotype was obtained from a young woman with Graves disease. The sequencing used peripheral blood mononuclear cells (PBMCs), collected at new diagnosis, from a patient treated with antithyroid drugs. V gene TRBV28 combines with J gene TRBJ2-3; 10 bases align to TRBD2. The CDR3 sequence: CASSEEASGSADTQYF. CDR3 bases: TGTGCCAGCAGTGAAGAAGCTAGCGGGAGCGCAGATACGCAGTATTTT.